A selection of T cell receptor beta chains follows, all from one sample in a study of control samples from healthy donors and cancer patients. The data were produced by immunoSEQ multiplex PCR, yet TCRdb's version contains in-frame clones alone and is incomplete. The table has around 86,000 clones, about 90% seen once; the top ten hold over 1.5%. Sequences were obtained from PBMCs. These receptors originate from a woman between 55 and 75 years old with head and neck cancer. CDR3s include the opening cysteine and the closing phenylalanine or tryptophan. D genes are given only for firm matches. The listing skips clone size in some rows; elsewhere it reads once, few, many or a size class.

V	D	J	size	DNA	CDR3
TRBV4-1	TRBD2	TRBJ2-3	.	TGCGCCAGCAGCCAAGAGCTAGCGGGGGTCATGGATACGCAGTATTTT	CASSQELAGVMDTQYF
TRBV27	.	TRBJ1-5	.	TGTGCCAGCAAAGACGGGAGCAATCAGCCCCAGCATTTT	CASKDGSNQPQHF
TRBV7-2	TRBD2	TRBJ2-1	once	TGTGCCAGCAGCGCGGGGGTGCTGGAGCAGTTCTTC	CASSAGVLEQFF
TRBV30	.	TRBJ2-6	few	TGTGCCTGGAGTTTAGGATCTGGGGCCAACGTCCTGACTTTC	CAWSLGSGANVLTF
TRBV19	TRBD1	TRBJ2-1	.	TGTGCCAGTAGTAAGGACAGGGGCCAGAGCTCCTACAATGAGCAGTTCTTC	CASSKDRGQSSYNEQFF
TRBV10-3	.	TRBJ2-2	.	TGTGCCATCATTGATAAGAACACCGGGGAGCTGTTTTTT	CAIIDKNTGELFF
TRBV7-9	.	TRBJ2-1	.	TGTGCCAGCAGCCCCCCCCAGCGGTGGGGAAATGAGCAGTTCTTC	CASSPPQRWGNEQFF
TRBV6-5	.	TRBJ1-1	.	TGTGCCTCAAAGAGGATGAGGGACACTGAAGCTTTCTTT	CASKRMRDTEAFF
TRBV5-6	TRBD1	TRBJ1-5	.	TGTGCCAGCAGTCCCGGACAGGGGAGCAATCAGCCCCAGCATTTT	CASSPGQGSNQPQHF
TRBV7-9	.	TRBJ2-7	.	TGTGCCAGCAGCTTAGTGGACAACTACGAGCAGTACTTC	CASSLVDNYEQYF
TRBV12-3/TRBV12-4	TRBD2	TRBJ2-5	.	TGTGCCAGCAGCAAACTAGCGGGAGAGACCCAGTACTTC	CASSKLAGETQYF
TRBV7-8	.	TRBJ1-5	.	TGTGCCAGCAGCTTACTACCTTTTGTGGGGAATCAGCCCCAGCATTTT	CASSLLPFVGNQPQHF
TRBV6-7	TRBD2	TRBJ2-5	.	TGTGCCAGCAGCCCAGAATGCATTCGGGAGGGACAAGAGACCCAGTACTTC	CASSPECIREGQETQYF
TRBV7-8	.	TRBJ2-1	.	TGTGCCAGCAGCTCCGGGGGCTATTCTTCCTACAATGAGCAGTTCTTC	CASSSGGYSSYNEQFF
TRBV5-1	TRBD2	TRBJ2-3	.	TGCGCCCGCAGCCGGCGGGGGGAGGGCCCGATTGCGGATACGCAGTATTTT	CARSRRGEGPIADTQYF
TRBV30	.	TRBJ1-4	.	TGTGCCTGGAGAAAAGGGGGGGTAGGAGAAAAACTGTTTTTT	CAWRKGGVGEKLFF
TRBV9	.	TRBJ2-2	.	TGTGCCAGCAGCCCTGGGGGTGACACCGGGGAGCTGTTTTTT	CASSPGGDTGELFF
TRBV5-4	TRBD2	TRBJ2-7	.	TGTGCCAGCAGCCCCGGGACTACCTTTCGGGAGCAGTACTTC	CASSPGTTFREQYF
TRBV6-5	.	TRBJ2-1	few	TGTGCCAGCATGAACTCGGCCCGGGGTGAGCAGTTCTTC	CASMNSARGEQFF
TRBV5-6	.	TRBJ2-2	.	TGTGCCAGCAGCTTAAGGTCTTGGTCCGGGGAGCTGTTTTTT	CASSLRSWSGELFF
TRBV24-1	TRBD1	TRBJ2-1	.	TGTGCCACCAGTGTTGGACAGGGGGCCGATGAGCAGTTCTTC	CATSVGQGADEQFF
TRBV30	TRBD2	TRBJ2-1	.	TGTGCCTGCGTCAGGTGGGCTAGCGGGCTGTTCTTC	CACVRWASGLFF
TRBV7-6	.	TRBJ2-1	.	TGTGCCAGCAGCTCCCGGCCACGGAATGAGCAGTTCTTC	CASSSRPRNEQFF
TRBV29-1	.	TRBJ2-7	.	TGCAGCGTTGGGCGCAGTACCTACGAGCAGTACTTC	CSVGRSTYEQYF
TRBV18	.	TRBJ2-7	.	TGTGCCAGCTCACCCCAGCGGAGGGGGTACGAGCAGTACTTC	CASSPQRRGYEQYF
TRBV5-6	.	TRBJ2-7	.	TGTGCCAGCAGCTTGGGCGGGTTGCAGTACTTC	CASSLGGLQYF
TRBV5-5	TRBD2	TRBJ2-1	.	TGTGCCAGCAGCTTCACTAGCGGGGTTTCGGGTTATGAGCAGTTCTTC	CASSFTSGVSGYEQFF
TRBV11-2	TRBD1	TRBJ1-5	.	TGTGCCAGCAGCTTATTATCGGACCGGACAGGGGGGATCAATCAGCCCCAGCATTTT	CASSLLSDRTGGINQPQHF
TRBV30	.	TRBJ1-4	.	TGTGCCTGGAGTCTCCAGGGTGGGGAACTGTTTTTT	CAWSLQGGELFF
TRBV5-1	.	TRBJ2-5	.	TGCGCCAGCAGCTTGGTAGGGGAAGAGACCCAGTACTTC	CASSLVGEETQYF
TRBV7-6	TRBD1	TRBJ2-3	.	TGTGCCAGCAGCTTGTGGACGCCGGGACAGGGTCCAGATACGCAGTATTTT	CASSLWTPGQGPDTQYF
TRBV5-1	.	TRBJ2-1	.	TGCGCCAGCAGCCTTCCGAGCAATGAGCAGTTCTTC	CASSLPSNEQFF
TRBV19	TRBD2	TRBJ2-7	.	TGTGCCAGTAGTCCCCGGACTAGCGGGAGTTCCTACGAGCAGTACTTC	CASSPRTSGSSYEQYF
TRBV5-8	TRBD2	TRBJ2-1	.	TGTGCCAGCAGCTGGGACGGGACAGAGACCGGACTAGCGGGTTACAATGAGCAGTTCTTC	CASSWDGTETGLAGYNEQFF
TRBV9	.	TRBJ2-1	.	TGTGCCAGCAGCGTATACGGGGGTAACTCGGAGCAGTTCTTC	CASSVYGGNSEQFF
TRBV5-6	TRBD2	TRBJ2-1	.	TGTGCCAGCAGTAAAAGGACTAGCGGGGCGGGAGGGAGGTACAATGAGCAGTTCTTC	CASSKRTSGAGGRYNEQFF
TRBV24-1	TRBD2	TRBJ2-1	.	TGTGCCACCAGCGGGAGGGCCTACAATGAGCAGTTCTTC	CATSGRAYNEQFF
TRBV25-1	.	TRBJ2-1	.	TGTGCCAGCAGTGAATTAGACAGCGAATACAATGAGCAGTTCTTC	CASSELDSEYNEQFF
TRBV11-3	.	TRBJ2-5	many	TGTGCCAGCAGCCCCAGGGGGGCCGAGGAGACCCAGTACTTC	CASSPRGAEETQYF
TRBV18	.	TRBJ2-6	.	TGTGCCAGCTCACCCCCTACTACCGGGGCCAACGTCCTGACTTTC	CASSPPTTGANVLTF
TRBV6-5	.	TRBJ2-1	.	TGTGCCAGCAGACCCGGACTGGTTTTCTACAATGAGCAGTTCTTC	CASRPGLVFYNEQFF
TRBV2	.	TRBJ2-3	.	TGTGCCAGCAGTACGGGCCACTATAATCTCTTGGATACGCAGTATTTT	CASSTGHYNLLDTQYF
TRBV28	.	TRBJ2-3	.	TGTGCCAGCAGGCCGGGCGGGGGCACAGATACGCAGTATTTT	CASRPGGGTDTQYF
TRBV7-2	TRBD2	TRBJ2-2	.	TGTGCCAGCAGCTCGGGACTAGCGGGAATCGGGGAGCTGTTTTTT	CASSSGLAGIGELFF
TRBV21-1	.	TRBJ2-7	.	TGTGCCAGCAGCAAAGACGGGGAGACAGGTGCCTACGAGCAGTACTTC	CASSKDGETGAYEQYF
TRBV28	.	TRBJ1-6	once	TGTGCCAGCGCGGAAAATTCACCCCTCCACTTT	CASAENSPLHF
TRBV30	.	TRBJ2-6	once	TGTGCCTGGAGGACGCAGGGTTTCCCTGGGGCCAACGTCCTGACTTTC	CAWRTQGFPGANVLTF
TRBV27	.	TRBJ1-6	.	TGTGCCAGCAGCCTCCGGCCGAGGAATTCACCCCTCCACTTT	CASSLRPRNSPLHF
TRBV5-1	.	TRBJ1-5	few	TGCGCCAGCAGCCTGGGTGGAGGCAATCAGCCCCAGCATTTT	CASSLGGGNQPQHF
TRBV7-8	.	TRBJ2-2	.	TGTGCCAGCAGCTGGAACAACCACGCGAACACCGGGGAGCTGTTTTTT	CASSWNNHANTGELFF
TRBV14	.	TRBJ2-1	.	TGTGCCAGCAGCCAGATCACTAGTCACCACAATGAGCAGTTCTTC	CASSQITSHHNEQFF
TRBV5-1	TRBD2	TRBJ2-1	.	TGCGCCAGCAGCTTGCAGGGACTAGCGTCTTCGTCCTCCTACAATGAGCAGTTCTTC	CASSLQGLASSSSYNEQFF
TRBV7-3	.	TRBJ2-7	.	TGTGCCAGCAGCCTTGACAGAAACTACGAGCAGTACTTC	CASSLDRNYEQYF
TRBV3-1/TRBV3-2	TRBD1	TRBJ2-7	.	TGTGCCAGCAGCCAAATCGGGACAGGGGGCTACGAGCAGTACTTC	CASSQIGTGGYEQYF